The entry that follows covers one T cell receptor (beta chain) sequence. Its antigen is currently unknown. Germline CDR1 is PRHDT and CDR2 is FYEKMQ (reference sequence). V dropped 0 bases and J dropped 5 bases, with 8 bases sitting between them. The CDR3 covers 13 residues. The naive CD8 subset, CD45RO-negative cells positively selected for CCR7, excluded terminally differentiated effector memory CD45RA+ cells. The data derive from a study of shared clonotypes between healthy human individuals. Regarding the study as a whole: Owing to a small donor count, the genetic and exposure-history diversity represented was limited. The four-donor shared clonotypes exceeded non-shared clonotypes in generation probability, with non-shared ones scoring lower.

Sequencing used immunoSEQ multiplex PCR; TCRdb keeps in-frame clones, though not all of them. The sample comprises around 550,000 clones, 90% to 95% of which are singletons, and 0.095% to 0.14% rests with the top ten. The TCR comes from a woman aged 30 to 39 in good health. The sequenced sample consisted of naive CD8+ T cells sorted from blood. The chain links TRBV13 to TRBJ2-7, with TRBD2 as a possible D gene (6 bases). CDR3 DNA: TGTGCCAGCAGCTTAGGTGGGAGGAACGAGCAGTACTTC. This encodes CASSLGGRNEQYF. Full variable domain (outside the CDR3, taken from reference TRBV13 and TRBJ2-7): AAGVIQSPRHLIKEKRETATLKCYPIPRHDTVYWYQQGPGQDPQFLISFYEKMQSDKGSIPDRFSAQQFSDYHSELNMSSLELGDSALYFCASSLGGRNEQYFGPGTRLTVT.